The 29 T cell receptor beta chains below all came from one sample that was sequenced in a study of T-cell reconstitution after alpha-beta-depleted transplantation in children. TCRbeta library preparation incorporated unique molecular identifiers. TCRdb independently ran MiXCR on the PCR reads; one entry per CDR3 protein. Seen here are more than 85,000 distinct CDR3 sequences, 10% observed once, and the top ten hold around 8.2%. This specimen consisted of PBMCs from the stem cell graft donor, obtained from the stem cell graft. All receptors derive from a human donor who donated a stem cell graft to a child with acute lymphoblastic leukemia.

This clonotype appeared many times. The J gene is TRBJ1-2, the V gene TRBV7-2; D gene ambiguous. CDR1 and CDR2 (germline): SGHTA, FQGNSA. V was cut by 5 bases and J by 4 bases, with 23 bases left in between. CDR3 size: 17 residues. CDR3 sequence reads: CASSQIPGMGTGYGYTF. The CDR3 nucleotides are TGTGCCAGCAGCCAAATCCCGGGGATGGGTACGGGCTATGGCTACACCTTC.

This clonotype showed up many times. This sequence joins TRBV7-2 and TRBJ1-5; D gene unclear. CDR3 length: 14 residues. CDR1 and CDR2 (germline): SGHTA, FQGNSA. Trimming cost V 1 base and J 6 bases, with 10 bases left between them. The CDR3 reads CASSLGSPGQPQHF. CDR3 nucleotides: TGTGCCAGCAGCTTAGGGTCCCCCGGTCAGCCCCAGCATTTT.

J is TRBJ1-3 and V is TRBV4-3; the match to TRBD1 covers 8 bases. Germline values: CDR1 LGHNA, CDR2 YSLEER. J gave up 0 bases and V 4 bases, and 5 bases lay outside the gene matches. The CDR3 runs to 16 residues. The chain's CDR3 is CASSPRDRSSGNTIYF. DNA of the CDR3: TGCGCCAGCAGCCCCCGGGACAGGTCCTCTGGAAACACCATATATTTT.

At least ten counts were recorded for this clonotype. The genes are TRBV7-2 and TRBJ1-6; D uncertain. The V end lost 7 bases, the J end lost 0 bases, and 16 bases lay between the germline ends. This CDR3 is built from 17 residues. The germline gives CDR1 SGHTA, CDR2 FQGNSA. Here the CDR3 reads CASTSTRRSSYNSPLHF. The CDR3 DNA reads TGTGCCAGCACCTCAACCCGGCGGAGCTCCTATAATTCACCCCTCCACTTT.

This clonotype was detected ten times or more. CDR3 DNA sequence: TGCAGTGCTAGAGATCTTAGGGGGACGATCGAGCAGTACTTC. It yields the protein CSARDLRGTIEQYF. The chain joins TRBV20-1 to TRBJ2-7, with D maybe TRBD1 (6 bases). The CDR3 is 14 amino acids. Germline V gene data show CDR1 as DFQATT and CDR2 as SNEGSKA (reference sequence). V dropped 0 bases and J dropped 6 bases, with 15 bases sitting between them.

This clonotype came up many times. The genes are TRBV7-9 and TRBJ2-5, with 7 bases fitting TRBD1. V gave up 4 bases and J gave up 4 bases; unmatched junction bases: 15. In germline, CDR1 is SEHNR, CDR2 FQNEAQ (reference sequence). This CDR3 comprises 17 residues. CDR3 coding DNA: TGTGCCAGCAGCTCAACTTTCGGTTTAGGGGGCGGAGAGACCCAGTACTTC. It is translated as CASSSTFGLGGGETQYF.

In this sample, this clonotype turned up many times. J is TRBJ2-7 and V is TRBV6-5; D gene ambiguous. CDR1 is MNHEY and CDR2 is SVGAGI in the germline V gene. V shed 7 bases and J shed 2 bases, with 18 bases lying between them. The CDR3 covers 15 residues. CDR3 residues: CASTNQGNRPYEQYF. The CDR3 DNA reads as TGTGCCAGCACCAATCAAGGGAACAGACCCTACGAGCAGTACTTC.

There are many counts of this clonotype. CDR3 in DNA: TGCGCCAGCAGTACGGGACTAGCTGCCTCTGAGCAGTTCTTC. Protein product: CASSTGLAASEQFF. The chain is built from TRBV10-2 and TRBJ2-1; 9 nucleotides align to TRBD2. The J segment lost 9 bases and the V segment lost 5 bases, leaving 8 bases of the junction unmatched. The CDR3 is 14 residues long. The germline V gene encodes CDR1 WSHSY and CDR2 SAAADI.

In regard to this clonotype: One junction end disagrees with the germline gene, perhaps due to a read error. This sequence joins TRBV4-3 and TRBJ1-2; D is undetermined. The CDR3 is 15 amino acids. The germline CDR1 and CDR2 sequences are LGHNA and YSLEER. Here the CDR3 reads CPSSQRSVANYGYTF. The CDR3 region has the DNA TGCCCCAGCAGCCAACGTTCTGTCGCTAACTATGGCTACACCTTC.

This clonotype was picked up many times. The chain uses TRBV6-1 and TRBJ2-5; D not certain. This CDR3 contains 14 residues. CDR1 is MNHNS, CDR2 SASEGT, per germline. The ends were cut back, 7 bases at V and 1 base at J, with 13 bases in the middle. For the CDR3, the DNA is TGTGCCAGCATCTCAAAATACTCCCAAGAGACCCAGTACTTC. It translates to CASISKYSQETQYF.

This clonotype was picked up many times. The chain has TRBV24-1 and TRBJ2-1, with TRBD2 matching over 8 bases. CDR1 and CDR2 from the germline V gene are KGHDR and SFDVKD. The CDR3 sequence is 16 residues long. V lost 2 bases and J lost 6; bases outside the gene matches: 8. The CDR3 loop reads CATSDSTAGDGNEQFF. The CDR3, as DNA: TGTGCCACCAGTGATTCCACAGCGGGAGATGGCAATGAGCAGTTCTTC.

This clonotype was detected a few times. The gene calls are TRBV29-1 and TRBJ1-2; D gene uncertain. V lost 0 bases and J 10 bases, leaving 3 bases between the germline ends. The CDR3 consists of 9 residues. CDR1 and CDR2 from the germline V gene are SQVTM and ANQGSEA. CDR3 nucleotides: TGCAGCGTTGAAGACGACTACACCTTC. This encodes CSVEDDYTF.

Ten or more counts support this clonotype. V gene TRBV20-1 combines with J gene TRBJ2-1, with 7 bases identical to TRBD1. The germline gives CDR1 DFQATT, CDR2 SNEGSKA (reference sequence). This CDR3 has 13 amino acids. J gave up 5 bases and V 6 bases, and 7 bases lay outside the gene matches. The CDR3 sequence is CSAEGQEDNEQFF. CDR3 sequence (DNA): TGCAGTGCCGAAGGACAGGAGGACAATGAGCAGTTCTTC.

Ten or more counts support this clonotype. The chain joins TRBV5-1 to TRBJ2-7; D is perhaps TRBD1 (6 bases). The CDR3 spans 15 residues. Trimming removed 0 bases at V and 2 bases at J, with 12 bases between. Germline loops: CDR1 SGHRS, CDR2 YFSETQ. CDR3 protein: CASSLEQGQTYEQYF. The DNA for the CDR3 is TGCGCCAGCAGCTTGGAGCAGGGGCAAACCTACGAGCAGTACTTC. The variable domain in full, with the rest retrieved from reference TRBV5-1 and TRBJ2-7, is KAGVTQTPRYLIKTRGQQVTLSCSPISGHRSVSWYQQTPGQGLQFLFEYFSETQRNKGNFPGRFSGRQFSNSRSEMNVSTLELGDSALYLCASSLEQGQTYEQYFGPGTRLTVT.

This clonotype was seen a handful of times. The chain is built from TRBV30 and TRBJ2-7, with 8 nucleotides matching TRBD1. Germline CDR1 GTSNPN, CDR2 SVGIG (reference sequence). The V segment lost 1 base and the J segment 1 base; nucleotides outside the gene matches: 0. The CDR3 runs 13 residues. The DNA of the CDR3 is TGTGCCTGGAGTGGGACAGGGTCCTACGAGCAGTACTTC. Amino acid sequence: CAWSGTGSYEQYF.

This clonotype was counted at least ten times. This chain links TRBV28 with TRBJ2-3, with 7 nucleotides matching TRBD2. Unmatched junction bases numbered 7, after V lost 2 bases and J lost 2 bases. This CDR3 region has 16 residues. Germline loops: CDR1 MDHEN, CDR2 SYDVKM. The CDR3 protein is CASSLNTAGDTDTQYF. Written as DNA, the CDR3 is TGTGCCAGCAGTTTAAATACGGCGGGAGACACAGATACGCAGTATTTT. The full variable domain, with the rest looked up from reference TRBV28 and TRBJ2-3, is DVKVTQSSRYLVKRTGEKVFLECVQDMDHENMFWYRQDPGLGLRLIYFSYDVKMKEKGDIPEGYSVSREKKERFSLILESASTNQTSMYLCASSLNTAGDTDTQYFGPGTRLTVL.

This clonotype was recorded at least ten times. V gene TRBV7-2 combines with J gene TRBJ2-1, with 9 bases fitting TRBD2. V was pared by 5 bases and J by 6 bases, with 11 bases of the junction left unmatched. Germline CDR1 is SGHTA and CDR2 is FQGNSA. The CDR3 is made up of 16 amino acids. Written as DNA, the CDR3 is TGTGCCAGCAGCCTGGCTCGGGCTAGCGGGGTCAATGAGCAGTTCTTC. Translation: CASSLARASGVNEQFF. The full variable domain, its missing parts supplied by reference TRBV7-2 and TRBJ2-1, is GAGVSQSPSNKVTEKGKDVELRCDPISGHTALYWYRQSLGQGLEFLIYFQGNSAPDKSGLPSDRFSAERTGGSVSTLTIQRTQQEDSAVYLCASSLARASGVNEQFFGPGTRLTVL.

This clonotype has ten or more counts. CDR3 sequence reads: CASQAQGITGELFF. As DNA, the CDR3 is TGTGCCAGCCAAGCACAGGGGATCACCGGGGAGCTGTTTTTT. This chain uses TRBV12-3 or TRBV12-4 with TRBJ2-2; 7 positions match TRBD1. This CDR3 spans 14 amino acids. V dropped 8 bases and J dropped 4; count of bases not matched to a gene: 7.

This clonotype appeared many times. This chain connects TRBV12-3 or TRBV12-4 to TRBJ2-3, with D unclear. Trimming removed 2 bases from V and 9 bases from J, with 12 bases in between. The CDR3 contains 13 residues. This CDR3 reads CASSLFPSRTQYF. The CDR3 DNA is TGTGCCAGCAGTTTATTCCCCTCGCGGACGCAGTATTTT.

This clonotype appeared many times. The J gene is TRBJ2-1, the V gene TRBV6-5, with 9 bases that match TRBD2. With V trimmed by 2 bases and J by 8 bases, 16 bases remained unmatched. This CDR3 has 18 residues. CDR1 is MNHEY, CDR2 SVGAGI, per germline. The CDR3 loop reads CASSYGAPEREEGYEQFF. The CDR3 DNA reads as TGTGCCAGCAGTTACGGGGCTCCTGAGCGGGAGGAAGGGTATGAGCAGTTCTTC.

The table lists this clonotype with many counts. The chain recombines TRBV7-2 with TRBJ2-6; D is unresolved. The CDR3 is 15 amino acids. Per germline, CDR1 SGHTA and CDR2 FQGNSA. Between the trimmed V and J ends, which lost 1 base and 3 bases, there was a span of 7 bases. The CDR3 protein is CASSLETGGANVLTF. In nucleotides, the CDR3 is TGTGCCAGCAGCTTAGAGACGGGTGGGGCCAACGTCCTGACTTTC.

Only a few counts were recorded for this clonotype. The chain has TRBV2 and TRBJ2-3, with TRBD2 as a possible D gene (7 bases). V was pared by 7 bases and J by 6 bases, with 11 bases between. Germline CDR1 and CDR2: SNHLY and FYNNEI. The CDR3 has 12 amino acids. The DNA of the CDR3 is TGTGCCAGCATGGGGGGGCCTGATACGCAGTATTTT. It codes for CASMGGPDTQYF.

This clonotype was seen only a few times. The chain has TRBV9 and TRBJ2-2, with TRBD2 matching 11 bases. The V gene end was trimmed by 4 bases and the J gene end by 1 base; junction bases not matched to a gene: 9. The CDR3 runs to 18 residues. Per germline, CDR1 SGDLS and CDR2 YYNGEE. The CDR3 loop reads CASSLSAGTSGNTGELFF. The CDR3, as DNA: TGTGCCAGCAGCCTCTCGGCCGGGACTAGCGGGAACACCGGGGAGCTGTTTTTT.

At least ten counts were recorded for this clonotype. This chain connects TRBV5-1 to TRBJ2-1, with D possibly matching TRBD1 (5 bases). V lost 0 bases to trimming and J lost 9 bases, with 16 bases between them. In germline, CDR1 is SGHRS, CDR2 YFSETQ. The CDR3 totals 15 residues. CDR3 bases: TGCGCCAGCAGCTTGGCGGGTGGGGCGAATCTTGAGCAGTTCTTC. It codes for CASSLAGGANLEQFF.

Turning to this clonotype: A much larger clone lies a single base off, so this may be a read error. The chain recombines TRBV29-1 with TRBJ1-1, with no clear D. Germline-derived CDR1 and CDR2 are SQVTM and ANQGSEA. The CDR3 consists of 12 residues. Between the trimmed V and J ends, which lost 5 bases and 1 base, there was a span of 8 bases. CDR3 amino acids: CSVRGGNTEAFF. The CDR3, as DNA: TGCAGCGTTCGGGGAGGGAACACTGAAGCTTTCTTT.

This clonotype has ten or more counts. The chain joins TRBV20-1 to TRBJ1-3, with unresolved D. Trimming pared 3 bases from V and 3 bases from J, leaving 6 bases between. From germline, CDR1 is DFQATT and CDR2 SNEGSKA (reference sequence). CDR3 size: 12 residues. The CDR3 region has the DNA TGCAGTGCTAGGGCAGGTGGAAACACCATATATTTT. Translation gives CSARAGGNTIYF.

In this sample, this clonotype turned up many times. The chain employs TRBV5-1 and TRBJ2-5; tentatively, D is TRBD1 (5 bases). Germline CDR1 is SGHRS and CDR2 is YFSETQ. The V gene lost 6 bases and the J gene lost 3 bases, with 9 bases spanning the gap. CDR3 size: 12 residues. The CDR3 region has the DNA TGCGCCAGCACAGGGTCCAAAGAGACCCAGTACTTC. Protein: CASTGSKETQYF.

This clonotype was seen ten or more times. The rearrangement links TRBV29-1 to TRBJ2-1, with TRBD2 matching over 11 bases. The germline V gene encodes CDR1 SQVTM and CDR2 ANQGSEA. The CDR3 contains 13 residues. Trimming cost V 6 bases and J 8 bases; bases outside gene matches: 6. For the CDR3, the DNA is TGCAGCGTCGCTAGCGGGAGGCGGGATGAGCAGTTCTTC. Translation gives CSVASGRRDEQFF.

This clonotype has at least ten counts. The chain recombines TRBV7-2 with TRBJ1-2; D call uncertain. Looked up from germline, CDR1 is SGHTA and CDR2 is FQGNSA. CDR3 length: 13 amino acids. Deletions cut 5 bases from V and 3 bases from J, with 10 bases between. The chain's CDR3 is CASSPDGYYGYTF. CDR3 in DNA: TGTGCCAGCAGCCCCGACGGATACTATGGCTACACCTTC.